This T cell receptor (beta chain) was recorded in a study of human T cells and chemical hapten exposure. Trimming at V came to 5 bases and at J to 1 base, leaving 5 bases not matched to a gene. Germline CDR1 reads SGHRS; CDR2 reads YFSETQ. The CDR3 loop spans 17 amino acids. Individual cDNA molecules received unique molecular identifiers in the library. TCRdb processed the RACE reads anew with MiXCR; each CDR3 protein has one entry. The data contain some 120,000 distinct CDR3 sequences, 8.5% to 9.5% of them singletons. Documented time point: healthy volunteer bleed at 2 weeks. The study extracted total RNA from unfractionated whole blood. Broader study findings: Unchanged with DPC sensitization were TCRs above 1 in 1000 frequency.

In this sample, this clonotype turned up a few times. Its target is not known. This TCR was recovered from a male donor in good health. Some clones in this sample may be carry-over from other donors' samples. The chain carries TRBV5-1 and TRBJ2-3; 15 nucleotides line up with TRBD2. Sequenced sample: whole blood. The CDR3 DNA reads TGCGCCAGCAGGATGGGACTAGCGGGAGGTCGCACAGATACGCAGTATTTT. Translating gives CASRMGLAGGRTDTQYF.